This TCR beta chain derives from a study of cytomegalovirus exposure and HLA in healthy donors. On the study more broadly: Among the approximately 410 genotyped donors, just over 80% were placed in the Caucasian-associated ancestry cluster.

13 Jbeta primers and 60 Vbeta primers were used for the PCR. This table comes from immunoSEQ multiplex PCR, and its TCRdb copy is limited to in-frame clones, with some not included. The sample has about 160,000 clones, 75% to 90% seen once; the top ten hold nearly 2%. Whole-study findings and limits: A later analysis found TCR association rates differed by HLA locus, highest for DRB1 and lowest for HLA-C. Exclusion applied to some V segments, including TRBV6-2 and TRBV6-3, as they were indistinguishable. With further analysis later on, most CMV-associated TCR beta chains appeared HLA-restricted.

The CDR3 loop spans 13 amino acids. V was pared by 6 bases and J by 3 bases, with 11 bases between. Germline V CDR1 and CDR2: ENHRY, SYGVKD. On this clone: Its antigen remains unknown.

This TCR came from a woman under 30 in good health and CMV-seronegative. V usage is TRBV10-3 and J usage is TRBJ1-2; perhaps TRBD1 as D (5 bases). Sequenced input: PBMCs. CDR3 protein: CAISQGFDYGYTF. As DNA, the CDR3 is TGTGCCATCAGCCAGGGATTTGACTATGGCTACACCTTC.